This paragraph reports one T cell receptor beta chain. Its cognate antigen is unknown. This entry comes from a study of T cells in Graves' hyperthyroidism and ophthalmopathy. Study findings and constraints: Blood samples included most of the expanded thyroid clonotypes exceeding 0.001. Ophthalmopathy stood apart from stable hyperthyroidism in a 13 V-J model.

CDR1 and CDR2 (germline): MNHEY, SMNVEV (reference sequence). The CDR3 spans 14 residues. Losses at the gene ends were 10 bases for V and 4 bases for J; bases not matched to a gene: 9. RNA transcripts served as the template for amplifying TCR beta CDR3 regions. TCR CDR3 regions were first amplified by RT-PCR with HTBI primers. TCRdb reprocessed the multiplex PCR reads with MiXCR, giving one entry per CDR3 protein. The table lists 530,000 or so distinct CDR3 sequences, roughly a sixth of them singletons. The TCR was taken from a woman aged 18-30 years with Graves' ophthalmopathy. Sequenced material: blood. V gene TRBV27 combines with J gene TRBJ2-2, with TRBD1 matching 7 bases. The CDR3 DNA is TGTGCCACCCGCAAGACAGGGTTCACCGGGGAGCTGTTTTTT. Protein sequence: CATRKTGFTGELFF.